The present T cell receptor beta chain was sequenced within a study of shared clonotypes between healthy human individuals. V dropped 0 bases and J dropped 0 bases, with 9 bases sitting between them. The germline V gene encodes CDR1 SGHNT and CDR2 YYREEE (reference sequence). This CDR3 has 16 residues. This table comes from immunoSEQ multiplex PCR, and its TCRdb copy is limited to in-frame clones, with some not included. In the table there are approximately 1.1 million clones, around 78% of which are singletons. The sample consisted of memory CD4+ T cells from PBMCs. The sample's subset: CD45RA-negative fraction. This clonotype was obtained from a man aged 18 to 30 in good health. Some clones in this sample may be carry-over from other donors' samples. The chain links TRBV5-4 to TRBJ1-4; D may be TRBD1 (6 bases). This chain's CDR3 is CASSLDRATTNEKLFF. CDR3 nucleotide sequence: TGTGCCAGCAGCTTGGACAGGGCTACAACTAATGAAAAACTGTTTTTT.